This T cell receptor beta chain is drawn from a study of CD8+CD57+ T cells in acquired aplastic anemia. At the level of the study: About 3 ug was the average amount of DNA from sorted CD4+ and CD8+ cells. For CD4+ cells, healthy donors had an average of about 9.9 million reads.

Profiling of TCR beta VDJ combinations and CDR3 sequences used genomic DNA as template. TCRdb redid the calling of the reads with MiXCR, one entry per CDR3 protein. The repertoire includes about 200,000 distinct CDR3 sequences, 30% to 40% of them detected once, and 0.95% to 1.3% sits in the top ten. CDR1 and CDR2 from the germline V gene are SGHRS and YFSETQ. Trimming took 0 bases from V and 4 from J, leaving 13 bases between them. The CDR3 runs to 15 residues. Study-level results: For CD8+ Simpson's diversity, patients and controls showed no significant difference. Between patients and controls, roughly 29 CD8+ CDR3 sequences were found in common.

This clonotype was observed many times. The target antigen is unknown. The source is a human donor in good health, serving as a control. Sequenced sample: sorted CD4+, CD8+, or CD8+CD57+ T cells (not recorded which) from PBMCs. V and J are TRBV5-1 and TRBJ2-5, with D perhaps TRBD1 (5 bases). The CDR3 coding sequence is TGCGCCAGCAGCTTGGGGATAGGGGAAGGAGAGACCCAGTACTTC. It codes for CASSLGIGEGETQYF.